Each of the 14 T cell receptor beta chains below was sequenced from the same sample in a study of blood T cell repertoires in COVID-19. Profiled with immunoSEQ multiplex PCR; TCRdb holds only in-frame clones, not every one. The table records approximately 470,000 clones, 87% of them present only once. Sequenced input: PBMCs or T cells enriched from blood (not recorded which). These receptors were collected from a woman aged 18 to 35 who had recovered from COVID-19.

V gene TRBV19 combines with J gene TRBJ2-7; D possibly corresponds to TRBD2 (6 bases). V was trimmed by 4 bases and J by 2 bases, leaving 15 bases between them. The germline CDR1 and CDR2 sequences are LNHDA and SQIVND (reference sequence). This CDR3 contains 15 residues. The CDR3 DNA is TGTGCCAGTAGTACGTCGGGGGTAGAGGCCTACGAGCAGTACTTC. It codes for CASSTSGVEAYEQYF.

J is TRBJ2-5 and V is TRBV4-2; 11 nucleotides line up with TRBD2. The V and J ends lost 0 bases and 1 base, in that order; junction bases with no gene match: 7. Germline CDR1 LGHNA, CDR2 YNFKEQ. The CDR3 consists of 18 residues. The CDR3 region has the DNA TGTGCCAGCAGCCAAGACCCCCCCGGGACTAGCGGCCAAGAGACCCAGTACTTC. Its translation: CASSQDPPGTSGQETQYF.

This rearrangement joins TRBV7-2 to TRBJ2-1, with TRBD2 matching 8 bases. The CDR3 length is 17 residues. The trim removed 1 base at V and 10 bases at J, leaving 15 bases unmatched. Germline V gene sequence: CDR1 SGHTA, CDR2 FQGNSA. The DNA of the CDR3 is TGTGCCAGCAGCTTAGAAGCGGGGGAGGCTGGTAGTTCGGAGCAGTTCTTC. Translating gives CASSLEAGEAGSSEQFF.

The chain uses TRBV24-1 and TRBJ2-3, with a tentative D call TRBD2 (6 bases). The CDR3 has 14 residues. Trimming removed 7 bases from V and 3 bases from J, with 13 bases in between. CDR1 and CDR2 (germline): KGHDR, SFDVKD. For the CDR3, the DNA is TGTGCCACCAGCGGAGCAGCGGGTACAGATACGCAGTATTTT. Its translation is CATSGAAGTDTQYF.

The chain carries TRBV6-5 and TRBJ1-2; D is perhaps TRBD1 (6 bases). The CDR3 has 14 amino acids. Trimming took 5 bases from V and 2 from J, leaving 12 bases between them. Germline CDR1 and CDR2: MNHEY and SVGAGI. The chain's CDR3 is CASSPDRLNYGYTF. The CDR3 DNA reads TGTGCCAGCAGTCCGGACAGACTCAACTATGGCTACACCTTC.

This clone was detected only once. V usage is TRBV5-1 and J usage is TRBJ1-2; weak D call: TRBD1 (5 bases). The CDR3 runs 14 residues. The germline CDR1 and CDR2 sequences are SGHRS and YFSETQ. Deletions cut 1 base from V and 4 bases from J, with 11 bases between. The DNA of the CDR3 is TGCGCCAGCAGCTTGCAGGGAGGAGGCTATGGCTACACCTTC. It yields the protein CASSLQGGGYGYTF.

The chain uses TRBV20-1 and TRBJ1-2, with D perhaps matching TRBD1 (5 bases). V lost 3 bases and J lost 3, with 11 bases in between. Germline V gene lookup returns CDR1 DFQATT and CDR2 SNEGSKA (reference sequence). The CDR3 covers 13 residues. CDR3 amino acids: CSASPDNDYGYTF. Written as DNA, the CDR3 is TGCAGTGCTAGTCCGGACAATGACTATGGCTACACCTTC.

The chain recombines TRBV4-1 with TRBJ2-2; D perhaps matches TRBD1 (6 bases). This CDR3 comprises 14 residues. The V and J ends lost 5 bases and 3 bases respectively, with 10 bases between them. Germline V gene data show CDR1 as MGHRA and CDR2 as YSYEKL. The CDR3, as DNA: TGCGCCAGCAGCAGGCACAGGGACACCGGGGAGCTGTTTTTT. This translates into CASSRHRDTGELFF.

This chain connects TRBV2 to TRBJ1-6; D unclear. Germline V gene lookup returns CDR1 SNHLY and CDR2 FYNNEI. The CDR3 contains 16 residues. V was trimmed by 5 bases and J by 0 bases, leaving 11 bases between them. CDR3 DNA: TGTGCCAGCAGTCCCGATTCGAGCTCCTATAATTCACCCCTCCACTTT. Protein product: CASSPDSSSYNSPLHF.

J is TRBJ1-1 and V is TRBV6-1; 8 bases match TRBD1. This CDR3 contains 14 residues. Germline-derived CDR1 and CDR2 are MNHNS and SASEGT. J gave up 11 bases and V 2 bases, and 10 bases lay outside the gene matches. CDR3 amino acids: CASSESPGGYGAFF. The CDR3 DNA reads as TGTGCCAGCAGTGAAAGTCCAGGGGGCTACGGGGCTTTCTTT.

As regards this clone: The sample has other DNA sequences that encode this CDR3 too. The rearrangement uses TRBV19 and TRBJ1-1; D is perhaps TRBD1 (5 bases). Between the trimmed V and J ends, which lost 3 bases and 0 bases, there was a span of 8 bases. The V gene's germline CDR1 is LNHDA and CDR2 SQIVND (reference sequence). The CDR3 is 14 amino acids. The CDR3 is CASSMGQLNTEAFF. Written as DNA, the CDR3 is TGTGCCAGTAGTATGGGGCAGTTGAACACTGAAGCTTTCTTT.

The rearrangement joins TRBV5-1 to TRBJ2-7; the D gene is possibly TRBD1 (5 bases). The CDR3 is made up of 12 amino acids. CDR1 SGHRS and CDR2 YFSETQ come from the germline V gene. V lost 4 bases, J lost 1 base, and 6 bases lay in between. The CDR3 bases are TGCGCCAGCAGCCAGGGATCCTACGAGCAGTACTTC. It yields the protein CASSQGSYEQYF.

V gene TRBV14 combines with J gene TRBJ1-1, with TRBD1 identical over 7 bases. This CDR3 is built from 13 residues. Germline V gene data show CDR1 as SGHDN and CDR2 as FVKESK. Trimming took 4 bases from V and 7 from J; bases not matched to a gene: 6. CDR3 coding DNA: TGTGCCAGCAGCCCTCGCCGACAGGGTGAAGCTTTCTTT. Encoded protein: CASSPRRQGEAFF.

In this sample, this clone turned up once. The CDR3 nucleotides are TGTGCCAGCAGCCAGGGCAATCAGCCCCAGCATTTT. As protein: CASSQGNQPQHF. The chain employs TRBV12-3 or TRBV12-4 and TRBJ1-5, with unresolved D. The CDR3 has 12 amino acids. The ends were cut back, 6 bases at V and 2 bases at J, with 5 bases in the middle.